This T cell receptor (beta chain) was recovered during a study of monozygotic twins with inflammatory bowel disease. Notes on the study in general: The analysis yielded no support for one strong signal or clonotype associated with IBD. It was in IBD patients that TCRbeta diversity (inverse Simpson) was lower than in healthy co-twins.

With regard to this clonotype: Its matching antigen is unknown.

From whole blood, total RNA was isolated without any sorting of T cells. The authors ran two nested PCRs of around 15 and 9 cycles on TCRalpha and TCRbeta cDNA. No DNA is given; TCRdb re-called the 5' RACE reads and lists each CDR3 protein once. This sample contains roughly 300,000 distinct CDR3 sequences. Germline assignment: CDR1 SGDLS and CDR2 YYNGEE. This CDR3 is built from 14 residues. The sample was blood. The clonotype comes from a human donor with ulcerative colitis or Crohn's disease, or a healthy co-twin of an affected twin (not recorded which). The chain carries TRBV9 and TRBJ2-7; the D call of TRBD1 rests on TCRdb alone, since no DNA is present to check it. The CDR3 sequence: CASSVEGRGREQYF.